What follows are 4 T cell receptor beta chains derived from one specimen sequenced in a study of graft-versus-host responses after intestinal transplantation. These receptors have no known antigen. The table came from immunoSEQ multiplex PCR; TCRdb's copy has only in-frame clones and leaves some out. The profile shows 78,000 or so clones, roughly 84% of them singletons. The sequences come from unstimulated CD8+ T cells sorted from spleen or lymph node cells, collected before transplant. These TCRs come from a human donor who was the organ donor for an intestinal transplant.

The chain carries TRBV15 and TRBJ1-5, with unresolved D. Germline assignment: CDR1 LNHNV and CDR2 YYDKDF (reference sequence). CDR3 size: 14 residues. The V end was cut by 0 bases, the J end by 4 bases, with 7 bases between. The CDR3 loop is CATSRDLGNQPQHF. CDR3 DNA: TGTGCCACCAGCAGAGATCTGGGGAATCAGCCCCAGCATTTT.

The V and J genes are TRBV28 and TRBJ1-2; D might be TRBD1 (6 bases). Trimming removed 1 base at V and 3 bases at J, with 15 bases between. Germline CDR1 and CDR2: MDHEN and SYDVKM. CDR3 length: 16 amino acids. The CDR3 reads CASSLSSGTTDYGYTF. CDR3 in DNA: TGTGCCAGCAGTTTATCCTCCGGGACAACGGACTATGGCTACACCTTC.

CDR3 in amino acids: CASSLIAFLVPTDTQYF. The CDR3 nucleotides read TGTGCCAGCAGCTTAATTGCGTTCCTGGTCCCCACAGATACGCAGTATTTT. This chain links TRBV7-3 with TRBJ2-3, with unresolved D. The CDR3 covers 17 residues. The V gene's germline CDR1 is SGHTA and CDR2 FQGTGA. V lost 1 base, J lost 2 bases, and 16 bases lay in between.

The chain couples TRBV25-1 to TRBJ1-2, with a tentative D call TRBD1 (5 bases). V dropped 2 bases and J dropped 8 bases, with 9 bases sitting between them. CDR3 size: 12 residues. CDR1 is MGHDK, CDR2 SYGVNS, per germline. CDR3 sequence reads: CASSEPGLGYTF. In DNA, the CDR3 is TGTGCCAGCAGTGAACCAGGGTTGGGCTACACCTTC.